The rows below give T cell receptor beta chains drawn from one sample of a study of T cell responses to AZD1222 COVID-19 vaccine. The protocol was immunoSEQ multiplex PCR, while the TCRdb copy is restricted to in-frame clones and leaves out a portion. The table includes some 60,000 clones, about 79% detected once. The material sequenced was peripheral blood, taken on day 0 of AZD1222 vaccination. The receptors derive from an adult in good health. CDR3s include the opening cysteine and the closing phenylalanine or tryptophan. D genes are given only for firm matches. Clone size is not always given. Where it is, it says once, few, many or a class for expanded clones.

>TRBJ1-3|TRBV5-1|NA|TRBD1
TGCGCCAGCAGCTCCGGACAGGTAGCTTTCGGAAACACCATATATTTT
CASSSGQVAFGNTIYF
>TRBJ1-1|TRBV11-3|NA|NA
TGTGCCAGCAGCTCCAGGGGAGGAACTGAAGCTTTCTTT
CASSSRGGTEAFF
>TRBJ2-5|TRBV9|once|TRBD2
TGTGCCAGCAGCCTGGGACTAGCGGGGGACCAAGAGACCCAGTACTTC
CASSLGLAGDQETQYF
>TRBJ2-3|TRBV9|NA|TRBD2
TGTGCCAGCAGCGCTAGCTCTAGCGGACCATTCTATACGCAGTATTTT
CASSASSSGPFYTQYF
>TRBJ2-1|TRBV19|NA|NA
TGTGCCAGCACCTCTAATGGCCCTACTTACAATGAGCAGTTCTTC
CASTSNGPTYNEQFF
>TRBJ2-7|TRBV9|NA|TRBD1
TGTGCCAGCAGCGTAGGGCCCGGGACAGCCATCTACGAGCAGTACTTC
CASSVGPGTAIYEQYF
>TRBJ2-2|TRBV30|NA|TRBD1
TGTGCCTTCAGGGGGCAGGACACCGGGGAGCTGTTTTTT
CAFRGQDTGELFF
>TRBJ2-7|TRBV5-1|NA|TRBD2
TGCGCCAGCAGCTCGGGACTAGCTTACGAGCAGTACTTC
CASSSGLAYEQYF
>TRBJ1-1|TRBV14|few|TRBD1
TGTGCCAGCACCGCGACAGGGGCACAGAACACTGAAGCTTTCTTT
CASTATGAQNTEAFF
>TRBJ2-2|TRBV18|NA|NA
TGTGCCAGCTCACGGGAAACCAGGGTAGCGAACACCGGGGAGCTGTTTTTT
CASSRETRVANTGELFF
>TRBJ1-5|TRBV6-5|NA|NA
TGTGCCAGCAGGAAGGACAGCGGGTCTAATCAGCCCCAGCATTTT
CASRKDSGSNQPQHF
>TRBJ1-2|TRBV10-3|NA|TRBD1
TGTGCCATCCATGGACAGGGGACCCATGGCTACACCTTC
CAIHGQGTHGYTF
>TRBJ2-1|TRBV4-3|NA|TRBD2
TGCGCCAGCAGCCAAGATCAGGGATTTTGGTCTAGCGGGAGGTTATACAATGAGCAGTTCTTC
CASSQDQGFWSSGRLYNEQFF
>TRBJ2-1|TRBV9|NA|TRBD1
TGTGCCAGCAGCCCTAAGTTCAGGGGGTCCTACAATGAGCAGTTCTTC
CASSPKFRGSYNEQFF
>TRBJ2-1|TRBV9|NA|NA
TGTGCCAGCAGCCTCCGGACTGGGGGCTACAATGAGCAGTTCTTC
CASSLRTGGYNEQFF
>TRBJ1-2|TRBV5-1|once|NA
TGCGCCAGCACCCCCGACCAGTCTAACTATGGCTACACCTTC
CASTPDQSNYGYTF
>TRBJ1-5|TRBV28|NA|NA
TGTGCCAGCAGTTTAAATTCGGAGGGGAATCAGCCCCAGCATTTT
CASSLNSEGNQPQHF
>TRBJ2-3|TRBV7-8|NA|NA
TGTGCCAGCACCCCCGTCGCGGGCACAGATACGCAGTATTTT
CASTPVAGTDTQYF
>TRBJ1-2|TRBV3-1/TRBV3-2|NA|TRBD1
TGTGCCAGCAGCCAAGATCCGAGGGGGCGGGCGAACACCTTC
CASSQDPRGRANTF
>TRBJ1-2|TRBV6-5|NA|NA
TGTGCCAGCAGTTACTCGGGGTGGAACTATGGCTACACCTTC
CASSYSGWNYGYTF
>TRBJ1-4|TRBV20-1|NA|NA
TGCAGTGGTCTCTATAATGAAAAACTGTTTTTT
CSGLYNEKLFF
>TRBJ1-3|TRBV11-2|few|NA
TGTGCCAGCAGCTTAGGAGTTTCAAGAAACACCATATATTTT
CASSLGVSRNTIYF
>TRBJ1-1|TRBV9|once|NA
TGTGCCAGCAGCGGGCACAAGGGAATACCCCCCCACGGCCTCGTTGAAGCTTTCTTT
CASSGHKGIPPHGLVEAFF
>TRBJ2-5|TRBV5-1|NA|NA
TGCGCCAGCAGCGAAGGCTTCAGTAGAGAGACCCAGTACTTC
CASSEGFSRETQYF
>TRBJ1-5|TRBV19|NA|TRBD1
TGTGCCAGTAGCCCGACAGGGTTGGGTCAGCCCCAGCATTTT
CASSPTGLGQPQHF
>TRBJ2-2|TRBV6-5|NA|NA
TGTGCCAGCAGTTTCCGGGACGGAACCCCCGGGGAGCTGTTTTTT
CASSFRDGTPGELFF
>TRBJ2-4|TRBV5-6|once|NA
TGTGCCAGCAGCCCTGGGCTCGAAGGTGCCATTCAGTACTTC
CASSPGLEGAIQYF
>TRBJ2-2|TRBV7-3|NA|NA
TGTGCCAGCAGCCTGATAGGGGGGGCTGGCGGGGAGCTGTTTTTT
CASSLIGGAGGELFF
>TRBJ1-2|TRBV6-5|once|NA
TGTGCCAGCTGGAGGGGAACGAGGGGCTACACCTTC
CASWRGTRGYTF
>TRBJ1-1|TRBV19|NA|NA
TGTGCCAGTAGTATTGGCTACACAGGGAGAGGGAACACTGAAGCTTTCTTT
CASSIGYTGRGNTEAFF
>TRBJ2-2|TRBV25-1|NA|NA
TGTGCCAGCAGTGAATCCCAGAACACCGGGGAGCTGTTTTTT
CASSESQNTGELFF
>TRBJ2-3|TRBV5-1|NA|TRBD2
TGCGCCAGCAGCTTGGCCGGGACTAGCGGAGATACGCAGTATTTT
CASSLAGTSGDTQYF
>TRBJ1-1|TRBV7-3|NA|TRBD1
TGTGCCAGCAGCGAAGGGGGCTTGAACACTGAAGCTTTCTTT
CASSEGGLNTEAFF
>TRBJ2-1|TRBV7-2|NA|NA
TGTGCCAGCAGCTTAGAGATCACCCGGGTGAGGGATGAGCAGTTCTTC
CASSLEITRVRDEQFF
>TRBJ1-1|TRBV11-2|NA|NA
TGTGCCAGCAGCGGGGGGATCCAGGGGACTGAAGCTTTCTTT
CASSGGIQGTEAFF
>TRBJ2-3|TRBV7-7|NA|NA
TGTGCCAGCAGCTTAGGTCCCGGGGACACAGATACGCAGTATTTT
CASSLGPGDTDTQYF
>TRBJ1-2|TRBV29-1|NA|NA
TGCAGCGTTGAAGGAACGGGGGGCTATGGCTACACCTTC
CSVEGTGGYGYTF
>TRBJ1-6|TRBV5-1|NA|NA
TGCGCCAGCAGCTTGGCCAGGGCCGATTATAATTCACCCCTCCACTTT
CASSLARADYNSPLHF
>TRBJ1-6|TRBV7-8|NA|TRBD1
TGTGCCAGCAGCAAACGCACAGGGGGTGAATCACCCCTCCACTTT
CASSKRTGGESPLHF
>TRBJ1-2|TRBV7-9|NA|NA
TGTGCCAGCAGCTTACCTTCTTCCCTAGGGGGGACTGGCTACACCTTC
CASSLPSSLGGTGYTF
>TRBJ1-2|TRBV29-1|NA|NA
TGCAGCGCCTCGCACGCCTATGGCTACACCTTC
CSASHAYGYTF
>TRBJ1-1|TRBV11-3|NA|NA
TGTGCCAGCAGCTTAGCGGGTGGTAACAGGGAAGCTGAAGCTTTCTTT
CASSLAGGNREAEAFF
>TRBJ1-2|TRBV9|NA|NA
TGTGCCAGCAGCGGGGGGGCCGCTAAATATGGCTACACCTTC
CASSGGAAKYGYTF
>TRBJ1-5|TRBV7-9|NA|NA
TGTGCCAGCAGCTCCACTCGGGGCGGAGGCAATCAGCCCCAGCATTTT
CASSSTRGGGNQPQHF
>TRBJ1-4|TRBV2|NA|NA
TGTGCCAGCAGCACACTGGGAGAAAAACTGTTTTTT
CASSTLGEKLFF
>TRBJ2-7|TRBV7-9|NA|NA
TGTGCCAGCAGCTCGATTATCGGGGGCGCACAGTACTTC
CASSSIIGGAQYF
>TRBJ2-1|TRBV5-1|NA|TRBD1
TGCGCCAGCAGCTTGCTGGACAGGGGGCTTAGTGAGCAGTTCTTC
CASSLLDRGLSEQFF
>TRBJ2-3|TRBV7-3|once|TRBD2
TGTGCCAGCAGCTTTTTAGCGGGAGGGGGAGATACGCAGTATTTT
CASSFLAGGGDTQYF
>TRBJ1-1|TRBV6-6|NA|NA
TGTGCCAGCAGAACCCATCAGGGGAGGGTCACTGAAGCTTTCTTT
CASRTHQGRVTEAFF